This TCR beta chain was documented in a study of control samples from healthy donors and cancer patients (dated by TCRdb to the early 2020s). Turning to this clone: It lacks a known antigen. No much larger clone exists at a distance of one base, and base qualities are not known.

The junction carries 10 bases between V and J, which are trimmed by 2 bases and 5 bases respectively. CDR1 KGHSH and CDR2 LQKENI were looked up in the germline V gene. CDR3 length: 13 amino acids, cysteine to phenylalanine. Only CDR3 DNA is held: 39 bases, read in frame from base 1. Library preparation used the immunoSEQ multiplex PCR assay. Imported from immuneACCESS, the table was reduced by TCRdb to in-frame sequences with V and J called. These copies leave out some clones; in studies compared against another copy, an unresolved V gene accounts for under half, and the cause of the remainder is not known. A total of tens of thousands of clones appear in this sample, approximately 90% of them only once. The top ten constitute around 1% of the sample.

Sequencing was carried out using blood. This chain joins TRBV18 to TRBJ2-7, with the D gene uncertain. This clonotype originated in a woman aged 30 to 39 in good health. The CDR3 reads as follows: CASSPKTLHEQYF. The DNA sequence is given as TGTGCCAGCTCACCAAAAACGCTGCACGAGCAGTACTTC.